The entry that follows covers one T cell receptor (beta chain) sequence. Its specificity is unknown. The junction and the germline gene differ at one end; a read error may be behind it. These data are taken from a study of post-analysis software for immune sequencing data. Study details: Recorded disease courses covered relapsing-remitting, secondary progressive and progressive-relapsing multiple sclerosis. Some patients had no subtype annotation. Whole-study findings and limits: Patients showed TRBV5-6, TRBV5-1 and TRBV20-1 among four to six TRBV segments more frequent than in controls. Significantly decreased normalized Chao1 diversity was recorded for multiple sclerosis patients relative to controls.

CDR3 size: 16 residues. Germline CDR1 DFQATT, CDR2 SNEGSKA (reference sequence). Unique molecular identifiers featured in each of the TCR beta cDNA libraries. Between 1 and 10 million T cells gave rise to some 520,000 cDNA molecules. Each CDR3 protein gets one entry after TCRdb re-called the PCR reads with MiXCR. The sample lists 650,000 to 900,000 distinct CDR3 sequences, just over 45% occurring once. The receptor was derived from a girl aged 10 to 17 with multiple sclerosis. What was sequenced was blood. J is TRBJ2-1 and V is TRBV20-1, with TRBD2 matching over 11 bases. CDR3 DNA: TGCAGTGCTAGTAGACCCGGACTAGCGGGCTACAATGAACAGTTCTTC. As protein: CSASRPGLAGYNEQFF.